This passage covers 21 T cell receptor beta chains from one sample sequenced in a study of neurological immune-mediated disorders. TCRdb reanalysed the 5' RACE reads using MiXCR and keeps one entry per CDR3 protein. The sample contains around 33,000 distinct CDR3 sequences, 20% to 25% of which appear only once. The sequenced sample was CD4+ T cells from blood. These receptors were obtained from a man aged 45-65 years with HTLV-1-associated myelopathy (HAM/TSP).

The sample holds many counts of this clonotype. This chain uses TRBV2 with TRBJ2-2; D uncertain. With 4 bases removed from V and 0 bases from J, the gap between germline ends came to 12 bases. Germline V CDR1 and CDR2: SNHLY, FYNNEI. CDR3 size: 16 residues. CDR3 in amino acids: CASSVWRPSNTGELFF. The DNA of the CDR3 is TGTGCCAGCAGTGTCTGGCGGCCCTCGAACACCGGGGAGCTGTTTTTT.

The sample holds a few counts of this clonotype. The chain couples TRBV19 to TRBJ1-4; D gene ambiguous. The CDR3 totals 14 residues. Germline CDR1 LNHDA, CDR2 SQIVND (reference sequence). V lost 6 bases and J lost 2, with 10 bases in between. CDR3 protein: CASRRSGTNEKLFF. The CDR3 nucleotides read TGTGCCAGTAGGAGGTCCGGGACTAATGAAAAACTGTTTTTT. Variable domain in full (rest from reference TRBV19 and TRBJ1-4): DGGITQSPKYLFRKEGQNVTLSCEQNLNHDAMYWYRQDPGQGLRLIYYSQIVNDFQKGDIAEGYSVSREKKESFPLTVTSAQKNPTAFYLCASRRSGTNEKLFFGSGTQLSVL.

This clonotype has at least ten counts. This chain links TRBV5-1 with TRBJ1-1; 7 bases are a match to TRBD1. Germline V gene lookup returns CDR1 SGHRS and CDR2 YFSETQ. V gave up 0 bases and J gave up 2 bases; unmatched junction bases: 10. The CDR3 loop spans 17 amino acids. This CDR3 reads CASSLGRDRDGNTEAFF. The CDR3 DNA sequence: TGCGCCAGCAGCTTGGGAAGGGACAGAGACGGCAACACTGAAGCTTTCTTT.

This clonotype was counted at least ten times. The rearrangement links TRBV6-4 to TRBJ1-2, with D possibly matching TRBD1 (5 bases). The CDR3 is made up of 15 amino acids. Germline loops: CDR1 MRHNA, CDR2 SNTAGT. V was cut by 6 bases and J by 2 bases, with 16 bases left in between. CDR3 nucleotides: TGTGCCAGCAGCGTGACTAGGGACGGAAACTATGGCTACACCTTC. This codes for CASSVTRDGNYGYTF.

In its sample, this clonotype was seen many times. The V call is TRBV6-6, the J call TRBJ2-1; no clear D gene. The CDR3 has 11 amino acids. The germline V gene encodes CDR1 MNHNY and CDR2 SVGAGI (reference sequence). Trimming pared 5 bases from V and 5 bases from J, leaving 4 bases between. CDR3 nucleotides: TGTGCCAGCAGTCGTAACAATGAGCAGTTCTTC. As protein: CASSRNNEQFF.

This sequence joins TRBV5-1 and TRBJ2-2; D is unclear. Trimming took off 3 bases at V and 4 bases at J, with 10 bases between the two ends. CDR1 and CDR2 (germline): SGHRS, YFSETQ. This CDR3 has 14 residues. The CDR3 bases are TGCGCCAGCAGCTGGATACAGAGCACCGGGGAGCTGTTTTTT. Translation gives CASSWIQSTGELFF. The full variable domain, with the rest looked up from reference TRBV5-1 and TRBJ2-2, is KAGVTQTPRYLIKTRGQQVTLSCSPISGHRSVSWYQQTPGQGLQFLFEYFSETQRNKGNFPGRFSGRQFSNSRSEMNVSTLELGDSALYLCASSWIQSTGELFFGEGSRLTVL.

This clonotype was detected many times. V is TRBV7-9 and J is TRBJ1-2, with D perhaps TRBD1 (6 bases). CDR3 size: 15 residues. Germline-derived CDR1 and CDR2 are SEHNR and FQNEAQ (reference sequence). The V end lost 3 bases, the J end lost 7 bases, and 18 bases lay between the germline ends. CDR3 sequence: CASSLTGEVHAGYTF. CDR3 nucleotides: TGTGCCAGCAGCTTGACAGGCGAAGTACACGCTGGCTACACCTTC. The entire variable domain, with the rest obtained from reference TRBV7-9 and TRBJ1-2, is as follows: DTGVSQNPRHKITKRGQNVTFRCDPISEHNRLYWYRQTLGQGPEFLTYFQNEAQLEKSRLLSDRFSAERPKGSFSTLEIQRTEQGDSAMYLCASSLTGEVHAGYTFGSGTRLTVV.

This clonotype has at least ten counts. V gene TRBV5-6 combines with J gene TRBJ2-1; 13 nucleotides agree with TRBD2. From germline, CDR1 is SGHDT and CDR2 YYEEEE. The CDR3 extends over 17 amino acids. J was trimmed by 4 bases and V by 3 bases; bases with no gene match: 7. CDR3 region: CASSSIEGLAGYNEQFF. The CDR3 DNA follows: TGTGCCAGCAGCTCCATAGAGGGACTAGCGGGGTACAATGAGCAGTTCTTC.

There are many counts of this clonotype. The chain uses TRBV5-1 and TRBJ2-1, with 8 bases that match TRBD1. The CDR3 is 16 amino acids. The V and J ends lost 0 bases and 8 bases, in that order; junction bases with no gene match: 10. Germline V CDR1 and CDR2: SGHRS, YFSETQ. The CDR3 nucleotides are TGCGCCAGCAGCTTGGATGGACAGGGAGTCGGAGATGAGCAGTTCTTC. Residues: CASSLDGQGVGDEQFF.

This clonotype showed up many times. The rearrangement links TRBV5-1 to TRBJ2-3; 7 bases line up with TRBD2. The CDR3 spans 17 residues. Germline V gene lookup returns CDR1 SGHRS and CDR2 YFSETQ. Losses at the gene ends were 0 bases for V and 0 bases for J; bases not matched to a gene: 7. The CDR3 nucleotides read TGCGCCAGCAGCTTGGCCGAGGCTAGCGGAAGCACAGATACGCAGTATTTT. Its protein is CASSLAEASGSTDTQYF.

In DNA, the CDR3 is TGCGCCAGCAGTCGGACGGTTGAAAAACTGTTTTTT. Amino acid sequence: CASSRTVEKLFF. The chain recombines TRBV10-2 with TRBJ1-4; no reliable D call. This CDR3 comprises 12 residues. Germline values: CDR1 WSHSY, CDR2 SAAADI. Trimming pared 5 bases from V and 7 bases from J, leaving 8 bases between.

This clonotype appeared many times. The CDR3 sequence is CASSTGPGANVLTF. The DNA for the CDR3 is TGCGCCAGCAGCACAGGGCCTGGGGCCAACGTCCTGACTTTC. V gene TRBV5-1 combines with J gene TRBJ2-6, with D possibly being TRBD1 (6 bases). Trimming removed 4 bases at V and 2 bases at J, with 7 bases between. Looked up from germline, CDR1 is SGHRS and CDR2 is YFSETQ. There are 14 residues in the CDR3.

Comment on this clonotype: A much larger clone lies one base from this, so it may be a read error. V is TRBV20-1 and J is TRBJ1-4; D is uncertain. Trimming stripped 2 bases from V and 0 bases from J, with 4 bases between. Germline CDR1 reads DFQATT; CDR2 reads SNEGSKA (reference sequence). CDR3 length equals 13 residues. This CDR3 is CSARNPTNEKLFF. The CDR3, as DNA: TGCAGTGCTAGAAACCCAACTAATGAAAAACTGTTTTTT.

This clonotype was counted ten times or more. The chain combines TRBV7-3 with TRBJ2-3, with TRBD1 matching 7 bases. CDR1 is SGHTA, CDR2 FQGTGA, per germline. This CDR3 spans 15 amino acids. After removal of 5 bases from V and 0 bases from J, the junction contained 5 bases not matched to a gene. The DNA of the CDR3 is TGTGCCAGCAGCCCAGGGGGTGCTAGCACAGATACGCAGTATTTT. Its protein is CASSPGGASTDTQYF.

This clonotype was observed a few times. The chain is built from TRBV12-3 or TRBV12-4 and TRBJ2-1; 7 bases are a match to TRBD2. This CDR3 has 11 amino acids. V lost 6 bases, J lost 15 bases, and 8 bases stayed unmatched. The CDR3: CASRTRTRGFF. The CDR3 nucleotides are TGTGCCAGCAGGACCAGGACTAGGGGGTTCTTC.

The chain combines TRBV20-1 with TRBJ1-1; no definite D call. The CDR3 has 14 amino acids. Germline V gene data show CDR1 as DFQATT and CDR2 as SNEGSKA (reference sequence). The V end was cut by 2 bases, the J end by 5 bases, with 15 bases between. The CDR3 DNA reads TGCAGTGCTAGATTACCGGGAGGGTTTACTGAAGCTTTCTTT. Protein sequence: CSARLPGGFTEAFF.

At least ten counts were recorded for this clonotype. The rearrangement uses TRBV12-3 or TRBV12-4 and TRBJ1-5, with D tentatively TRBD1 (6 bases). The CDR3 sequence is 13 residues long. V was clipped by 7 bases and J by 6 bases, with 13 bases between them. The CDR3 sequence is CASTTGKFQPQHF. CDR3 DNA: TGTGCCAGCACTACAGGGAAGTTTCAGCCCCAGCATTTT.

This clonotype has just a few counts. The gene calls are TRBV29-1 and TRBJ1-1; D unclear. CDR1 and CDR2 from the germline V gene are SQVTM and ANQGSEA. The CDR3 is 12 amino acids. The germline V and J ends were trimmed by 4 bases and 6 bases, with 12 bases remaining between them. In DNA, the CDR3 is TGCAGCGTTGGGTTAGGAGGGCCTGAAGCTTTCTTT. It encodes CSVGLGGPEAFF.

This chain joins TRBV6-6 and TRBJ1-2; a weak D match, TRBD1 (6 bases). Trimming removed 5 bases at V and 3 bases at J, with 13 bases between. Germline V gene lookup returns CDR1 MNHNY and CDR2 SVGAGI (reference sequence). The CDR3 totals 14 residues. CDR3 nucleotides: TGTGCCAGCAGTCCCTCGGGGGCAGACTATGGCTACACCTTC. Translating gives CASSPSGADYGYTF.

This clonotype was detected ten times or more. V gene TRBV6-6 combines with J gene TRBJ2-3, with D perhaps TRBD2 (5 bases). Trimming took 0 bases from V and 6 from J, leaving 10 bases between them. The germline CDR1 and CDR2 sequences are MNHNY and SVGAGI (reference sequence). CDR3 length: 14 amino acids. In DNA, the CDR3 is TGTGCCAGCAGTTACTCGGGTAGAGGGGATACGCAGTATTTT. This sequence encodes CASSYSGRGDTQYF.

This chain links TRBV3-1 with TRBJ2-5, with a possible D match to TRBD1 (5 bases). CDR1 is LGHDT and CDR2 is YNNKEL in the germline V gene (reference sequence). V lost 4 bases, J lost 5 bases, and 11 bases lay in between. This CDR3 has 13 amino acids. The CDR3 DNA follows: TGTGCCAGCAGCCCTCAGGGCTGGGAGACCCAGTACTTC. Its translation: CASSPQGWETQYF.